This entry describes one T cell receptor (beta chain). Trimming pared 6 bases from V and 3 bases from J, leaving 12 bases between. CDR3 length equals 12 residues. Germline V gene data show CDR1 as SQVTM and CDR2 as ANQGSEA. This sample was included in a study of blood T cell repertoires in COVID-19. Whole-study context: Sources were T cells, B-cell-depleted T cells, or PBMCs; the material itself was cDNA or gDNA.

Seattle patients were enrolled while actively infected and followed longitudinally. Per the study methods: Researchers report that nucleated cell counts were estimated from reference gene primer amplification. Profiling relied on immunoSEQ multiplex PCR, and the TCRdb table lists in-frame clones only, not all of them. V and J calls and clone size are as listed in that table; D and trimming were resolved from the DNA. Of 250,000 to 350,000 clones listed, 85% to 90% are singletons. The J gene is TRBJ2-7, the V gene TRBV29-1, with D possibly being TRBD1 (5 bases). This receptor was obtained from a woman aged 25 to 39 with COVID-19, enrolled during active disease. Sequencing was done on a sample of peripheral blood. The CDR3 here is CSVRTQNYEQYF. The CDR3 DNA is TGCAGCGTAAGGACACAGAACTACGAGCAGTACTTC.